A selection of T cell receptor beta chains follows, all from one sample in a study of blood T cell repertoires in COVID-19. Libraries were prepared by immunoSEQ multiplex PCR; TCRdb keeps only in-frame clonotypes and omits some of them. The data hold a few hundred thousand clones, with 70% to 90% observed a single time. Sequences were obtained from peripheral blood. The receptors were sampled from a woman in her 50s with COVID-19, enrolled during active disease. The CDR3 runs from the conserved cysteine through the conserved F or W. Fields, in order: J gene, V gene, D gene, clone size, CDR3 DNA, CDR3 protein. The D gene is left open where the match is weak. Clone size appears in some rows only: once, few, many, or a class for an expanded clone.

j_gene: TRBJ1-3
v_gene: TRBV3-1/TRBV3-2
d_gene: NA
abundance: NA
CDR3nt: TGTGCCAGCAGCCAAGACACTGACTTTGGAAACACCATATATTTT
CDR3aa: CASSQDTDFGNTIYF

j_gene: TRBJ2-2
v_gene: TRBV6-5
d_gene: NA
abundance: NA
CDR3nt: TGTGCCAGCAGTTACTCGCGGGGAAGGGGCGGGGAGCTGTTTTTT
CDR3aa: CASSYSRGRGGELFF

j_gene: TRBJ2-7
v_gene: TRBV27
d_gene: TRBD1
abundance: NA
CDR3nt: TGTGCCAGCAGCAACCTTGGGACAGGGTCCAACGAGCAGTACTTC
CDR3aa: CASSNLGTGSNEQYF

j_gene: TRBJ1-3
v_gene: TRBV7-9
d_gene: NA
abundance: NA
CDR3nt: TGTGCCAGCAGCCCCCCAGGGGCGAGCTCTGGAAACACCATATATTTT
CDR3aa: CASSPPGASSGNTIYF

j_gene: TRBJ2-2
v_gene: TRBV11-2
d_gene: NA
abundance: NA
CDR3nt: TGTGCCAGCAGCACCAGGACAGTCTGGACCGGGGAGCTGTTTTTT
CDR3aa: CASSTRTVWTGELFF

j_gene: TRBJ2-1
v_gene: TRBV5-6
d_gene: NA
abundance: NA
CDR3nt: TGTGCCAGCAGCTCTCATCGGCGGCTCTACAATGAGCAGTTCTTC
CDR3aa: CASSSHRRLYNEQFF

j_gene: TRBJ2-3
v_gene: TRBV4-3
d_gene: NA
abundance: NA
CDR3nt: TGCGCCAGCAGCCAACGGGAGTACACAGATACGCAGTATTTT
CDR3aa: CASSQREYTDTQYF

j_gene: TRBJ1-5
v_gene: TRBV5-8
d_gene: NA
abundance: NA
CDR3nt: TGTGCCAGCAGCTTGGGGCTTAATCAGCCCCAGCATTTT
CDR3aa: CASSLGLNQPQHF

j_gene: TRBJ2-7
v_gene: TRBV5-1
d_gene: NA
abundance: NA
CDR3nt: TGCGCCAGCAGCTTGGATCCGGGCTACGAGCAGTACTTC
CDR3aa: CASSLDPGYEQYF

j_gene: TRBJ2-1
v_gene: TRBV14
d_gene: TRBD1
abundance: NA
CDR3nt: TGTGCCAGCAGCTATGGACAGGGGGCGCAGGATGAGCAGTTCTTC
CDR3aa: CASSYGQGAQDEQFF

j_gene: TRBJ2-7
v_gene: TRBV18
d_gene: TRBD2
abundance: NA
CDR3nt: TGTGCCAGCTCACCACTCGGAACCGGGACTAGCGGGATCAACGAGCAGTACTTC
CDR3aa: CASSPLGTGTSGINEQYF

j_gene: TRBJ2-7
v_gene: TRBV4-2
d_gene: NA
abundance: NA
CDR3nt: TGTGCCAGCAGCCAAGCTCGGTCCTACGAGCAGTACTTC
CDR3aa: CASSQARSYEQYF

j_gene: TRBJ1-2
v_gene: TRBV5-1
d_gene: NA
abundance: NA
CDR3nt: TGCGCCAGCAGCTTGGAAACAGGTAGCGGCTATGGCTACACCTTC
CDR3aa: CASSLETGSGYGYTF

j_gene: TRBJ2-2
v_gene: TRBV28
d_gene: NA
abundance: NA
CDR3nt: TGTGCCAGCAGTTTATTACAGACGAACACCGGGGAGCTGTTTTTT
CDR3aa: CASSLLQTNTGELFF

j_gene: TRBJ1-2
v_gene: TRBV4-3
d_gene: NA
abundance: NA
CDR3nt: TGCGCCAGCAGCCAAGGTTTTACTAACTATGGCTACACCTTC
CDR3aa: CASSQGFTNYGYTF

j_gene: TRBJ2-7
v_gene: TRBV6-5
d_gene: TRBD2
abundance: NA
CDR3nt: TGTGCCAGCAGTTACTGGGGTACTAGCGGGAATTACGAGCAGTACTTC
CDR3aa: CASSYWGTSGNYEQYF

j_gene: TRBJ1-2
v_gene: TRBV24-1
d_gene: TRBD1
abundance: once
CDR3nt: TGTGCCACCAGTGATAGGACAGGGGTTGGCTACACCTTC
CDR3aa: CATSDRTGVGYTF

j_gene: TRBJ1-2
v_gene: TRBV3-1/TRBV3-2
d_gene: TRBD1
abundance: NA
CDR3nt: TGTGCCAGCAGTCAAGAGGCGGGACAGGGTTCTGGGGGCTACACCTTC
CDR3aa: CASSQEAGQGSGGYTF

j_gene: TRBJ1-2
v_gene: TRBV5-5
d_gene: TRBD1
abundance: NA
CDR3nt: TGTGCCAGCAGCTCAACCAGGGGGGCGAATGGCTACACCTTC
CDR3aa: CASSSTRGANGYTF

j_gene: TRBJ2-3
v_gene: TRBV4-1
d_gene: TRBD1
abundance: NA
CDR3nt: TGCGCCAGCAGTCACGCCGGGACAGGCACAGATACGCAGTATTTT
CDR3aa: CASSHAGTGTDTQYF

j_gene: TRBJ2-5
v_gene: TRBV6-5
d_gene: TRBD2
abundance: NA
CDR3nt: TGTGCCAGCAGAAGAGCGGGAGGCGGTGAGACCCAGTACTTC
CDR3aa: CASRRAGGGETQYF

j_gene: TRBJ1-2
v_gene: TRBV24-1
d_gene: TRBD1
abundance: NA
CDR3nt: TGTGCCACCAGCGCTCCAATCAAACAGGGGAACTATGGCTACACCTTC
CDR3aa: CATSAPIKQGNYGYTF

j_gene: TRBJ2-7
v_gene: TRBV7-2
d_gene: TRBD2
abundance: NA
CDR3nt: TGTGCCAGCAGCCGGACTAGCGGGACCCTCTACGAGCAGTACTTC
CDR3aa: CASSRTSGTLYEQYF

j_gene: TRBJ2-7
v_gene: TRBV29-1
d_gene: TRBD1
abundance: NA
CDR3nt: TGCAGCGGGCCCCGGGACAGGGAATCCTACGAGCAGTACTTC
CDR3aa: CSGPRDRESYEQYF

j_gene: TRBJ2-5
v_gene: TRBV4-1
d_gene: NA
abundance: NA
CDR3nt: TGCGCCAGCAGCCCGCAGGGCTCTCGCCCAGAGACCCAGTACTTC
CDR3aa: CASSPQGSRPETQYF

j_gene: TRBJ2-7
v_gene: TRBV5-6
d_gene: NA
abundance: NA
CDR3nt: TGTGCCAGCAGCTTGGTTGGCAGGGCCTACGAGCAGTACTTC
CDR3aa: CASSLVGRAYEQYF

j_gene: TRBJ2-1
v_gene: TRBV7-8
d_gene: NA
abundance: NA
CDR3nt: TGTGCCAGCAGCCCTGAGGCCCTTCGGACCTACAATGAGCAGTTCTTC
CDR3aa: CASSPEALRTYNEQFF

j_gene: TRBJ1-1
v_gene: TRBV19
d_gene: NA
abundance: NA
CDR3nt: TGTGCCAGTAGATGGGAAGGGGACACTGAAGCTTTCTTT
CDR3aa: CASRWEGDTEAFF

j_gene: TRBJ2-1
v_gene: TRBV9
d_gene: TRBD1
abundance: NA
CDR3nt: TGTGCCAGCAGCGTAGAGGGACAGGGGATTAGGCAGTTCTTC
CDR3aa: CASSVEGQGIRQFF

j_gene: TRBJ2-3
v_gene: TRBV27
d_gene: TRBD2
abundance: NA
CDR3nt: TGTGCCAGCAGTTTATTGCCCCGACTAGCGCCTAGCACAGATACGCAGTATTTT
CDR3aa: CASSLLPRLAPSTDTQYF

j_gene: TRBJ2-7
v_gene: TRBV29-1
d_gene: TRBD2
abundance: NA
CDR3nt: TGCAGCGTTGAAGATCAGAGACTAGCAAGGGAGCAGTACTTC
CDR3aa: CSVEDQRLAREQYF

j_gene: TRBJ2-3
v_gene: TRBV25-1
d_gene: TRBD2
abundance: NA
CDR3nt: TGTGCCAGCAGTGAATGGGCCGGGACTAGCCGAACAGATACGCAGTATTTT
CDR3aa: CASSEWAGTSRTDTQYF

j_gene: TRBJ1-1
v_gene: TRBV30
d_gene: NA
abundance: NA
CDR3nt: TGTGCCTGGAGTGTATTTTCCTCGGTCACTGAAGCTTTCTTT
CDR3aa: CAWSVFSSVTEAFF

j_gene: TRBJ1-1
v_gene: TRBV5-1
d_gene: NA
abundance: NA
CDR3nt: TGCGCCAGCAGCTTTACAGGCGTGAACACTGAAGCTTTCTTT
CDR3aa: CASSFTGVNTEAFF

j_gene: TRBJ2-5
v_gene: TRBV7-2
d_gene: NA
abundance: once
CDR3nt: TGTGCCAGCAGCTTTCATGGGGCGGGGCTTTTGGAGACCCAGTACTTC
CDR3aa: CASSFHGAGLLETQYF

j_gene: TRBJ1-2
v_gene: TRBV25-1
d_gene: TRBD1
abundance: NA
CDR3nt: TGTGCCAGCAGTGAACAGGGACAGATTAACTATGGCTACACCTTC
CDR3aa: CASSEQGQINYGYTF

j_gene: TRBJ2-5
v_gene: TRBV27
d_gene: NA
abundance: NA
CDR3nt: TGTGTCAGCAGTTTGACCCAGGGAGGCGAGACCCAGTACTTC
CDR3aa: CVSSLTQGGETQYF

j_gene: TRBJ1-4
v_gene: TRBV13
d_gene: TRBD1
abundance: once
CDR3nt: TGTGCCAGCAGCTTATCAGGGGGCAGCTATGAAAAACTGTTTTTT
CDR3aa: CASSLSGGSYEKLFF

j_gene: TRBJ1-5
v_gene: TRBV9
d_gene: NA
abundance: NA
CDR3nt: TGTGCCAGCAGCGTAGGCGGGGGGGACGGTCAGCCCCAGCATTTT
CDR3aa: CASSVGGGDGQPQHF

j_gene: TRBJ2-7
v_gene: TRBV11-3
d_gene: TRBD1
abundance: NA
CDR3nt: TGTGCCAGCAGCCCCGACCGGGACAGCAACTACGAGCAGTACTTC
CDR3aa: CASSPDRDSNYEQYF

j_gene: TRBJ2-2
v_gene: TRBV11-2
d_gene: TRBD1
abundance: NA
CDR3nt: TGTGCCAGCAGCTCATGGACAGGGAGAGGGGAGCTGTTTTTT
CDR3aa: CASSSWTGRGELFF

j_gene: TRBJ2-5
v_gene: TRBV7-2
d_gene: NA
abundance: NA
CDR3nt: TGTGCCAGCAGCTTAGGGTCGCTAATAGAGACCCAGTACTTC
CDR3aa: CASSLGSLIETQYF

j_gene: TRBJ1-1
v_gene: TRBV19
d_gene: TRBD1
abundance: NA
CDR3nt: TGTGCCAGTACCCTGGACAGGGGCACTGAAGCTTTCTTT
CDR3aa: CASTLDRGTEAFF

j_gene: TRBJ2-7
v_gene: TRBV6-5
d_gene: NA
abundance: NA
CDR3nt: TGTGCCAGCAGCCAACAGGTCCCGGGCCCCTACGAGCAGTACTTC
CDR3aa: CASSQQVPGPYEQYF

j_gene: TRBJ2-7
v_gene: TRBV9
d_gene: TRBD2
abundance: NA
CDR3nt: TGTGCCAGCAGCCCGCGGACTAGCGTTTACGAGCAGTACTTC
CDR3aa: CASSPRTSVYEQYF

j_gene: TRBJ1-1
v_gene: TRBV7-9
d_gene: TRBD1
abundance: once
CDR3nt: TGTGCCAGCAGCTCCACAGGGGGCGGGTTGGGCACTGAAGCTTTCTTT
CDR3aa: CASSSTGGGLGTEAFF

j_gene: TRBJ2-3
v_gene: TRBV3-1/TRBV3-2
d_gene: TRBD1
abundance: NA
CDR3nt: TGTGCCAGCAGCCCCTGGGGACAGGGGGTAGATACGCAGTATTTT
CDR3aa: CASSPWGQGVDTQYF

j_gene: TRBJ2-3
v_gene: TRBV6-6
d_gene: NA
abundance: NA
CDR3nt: TGTGCCAGCAGTTACTCGTCATTAGTCACAGATACGCAGTATTTT
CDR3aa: CASSYSSLVTDTQYF

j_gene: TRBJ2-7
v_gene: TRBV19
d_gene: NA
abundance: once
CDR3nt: TGTGCCAGTAGTATAACGGGGGGCGCATACGAGCAGTACTTC
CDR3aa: CASSITGGAYEQYF

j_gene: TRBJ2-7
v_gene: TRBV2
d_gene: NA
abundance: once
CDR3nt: TGTGCCAGCAGTGGGCAGAATCCCTACGAGCAGTACTTC
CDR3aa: CASSGQNPYEQYF

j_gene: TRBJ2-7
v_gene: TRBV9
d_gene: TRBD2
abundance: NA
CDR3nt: TGTGCCAGCAGCGCAGGGACTAGCGGGAGCTACGAGCAGTACTTC
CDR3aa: CASSAGTSGSYEQYF

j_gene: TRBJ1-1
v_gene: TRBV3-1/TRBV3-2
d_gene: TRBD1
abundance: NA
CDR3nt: TGTGCCAGCAGCCAAGCAGGGGGTGGGACTGAAGCTTTCTTT
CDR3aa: CASSQAGGGTEAFF

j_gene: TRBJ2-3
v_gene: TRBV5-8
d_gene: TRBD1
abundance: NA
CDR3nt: TGTGCCAGCAGCATAACAGGGGGCTCCCTCACAGATACGCAGTATTTT
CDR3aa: CASSITGGSLTDTQYF

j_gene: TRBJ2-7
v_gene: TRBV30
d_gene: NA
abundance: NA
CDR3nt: TGTGCCTGCCCCTCTCGAGAGCGAGCCTACGAGCAGTACTTC
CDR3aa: CACPSRERAYEQYF

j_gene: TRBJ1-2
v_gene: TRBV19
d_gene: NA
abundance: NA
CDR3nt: TGTGCCAGTAGTTCCATTGAGGGACTACTACTTACCGGCTACACCTTC
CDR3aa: CASSSIEGLLLTGYTF

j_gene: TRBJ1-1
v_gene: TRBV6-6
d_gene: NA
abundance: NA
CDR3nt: TGTGCCAGCAGCCCCCAGACAGAGAACACTGAAGCTTTCTTT
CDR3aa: CASSPQTENTEAFF

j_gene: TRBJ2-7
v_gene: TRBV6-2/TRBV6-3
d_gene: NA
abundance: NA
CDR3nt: TGTGCCAGCAGTTACTCCCCGGGGTCCTACGAGCAGTACTTC
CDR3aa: CASSYSPGSYEQYF

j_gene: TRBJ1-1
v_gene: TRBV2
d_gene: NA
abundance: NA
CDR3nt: TGTGCCAGCAGTGATGGGCTGAACACTGAAGCTTTCTTT
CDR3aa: CASSDGLNTEAFF